Each of the 25 T cell receptor beta chains below was sequenced from the same sample in a study of response to subunit inactivated influenza vaccine. TCRdb re-called the RT-PCR reads with MiXCR, one entry per CDR3 protein. The table records roughly 500,000 distinct CDR3 sequences, around 25% of them present only once. The same sample was also studied in work on T cells expressing NK-cell markers. That paper adds: TCR beta cDNA was generated via 5'RACE template switching incorporating UMIs.

Sequenced here: CD4+ T cells sorted from PBMCs, sampled 11 to 12 days after vaccination. The receptors were sampled from a man between 50 and 59 years old who received an inactivated influenza vaccine.

This clonotype has a count of ten or more. The chain uses TRBV7-2 and TRBJ2-7; D is unclear. Trimming took 5 bases from V and 3 from J, leaving 14 bases between them. From germline, CDR1 is SGHTA and CDR2 FQGNSA. The CDR3 is 14 residues long. DNA of the CDR3: TGTGCCAGCAGCCAAAACCCGCTAGGCTACGAGCAGTACTTC. Translating it yields CASSQNPLGYEQYF.

In this sample, this clonotype turned up a few times. The rearrangement uses TRBV29-1 and TRBJ2-4; D remains ambiguous. Germline assignment: CDR1 SQVTM and CDR2 ANQGSEA. Trimming removed 4 bases from V and 0 bases from J, with 7 bases in between. The CDR3 covers 13 residues. CDR3 in DNA: TGCAGCGTTGCTCTCCTAGCCAAAAACATTCAGTACTTC. Its translation is CSVALLAKNIQYF. The whole variable domain, remainder taken from reference TRBV29-1 and TRBJ2-4, is SAVISQKPSRDICQRGTSLTIQCQVDSQVTMMFWYRQQPGQSLTLIATANQGSEATYESGFVIDKFPISRPNLTFSTLTVSNMSPEDSSIYLCSVALLAKNIQYFGAGTRLSVL.

This clonotype was observed a handful of times. The chain links TRBV27 to TRBJ2-7; 10 bases line up with TRBD2. The CDR3 is 12 amino acids. The germline CDR1 and CDR2 sequences are MNHEY and SMNVEV (reference sequence). Trimming removed 6 bases from V and 6 bases from J; junction bases left unmatched: 2. The CDR3 loop is CASRLAGSEQYF. In DNA form, the CDR3 reads TGTGCCAGCAGACTAGCGGGAAGCGAGCAGTACTTC.

The genes are TRBV12-3 or TRBV12-4 and TRBJ2-1, with 7 positions matching TRBD2. Trimming at V came to 7 bases and at J to 3 bases, leaving 9 bases not matched to a gene. The CDR3 contains 15 residues. This CDR3 reads CASTPREGLYNEQFF. The CDR3 DNA follows: TGTGCCAGCACTCCCAGGGAGGGGCTCTACAATGAGCAGTTCTTC.

The rearrangement uses TRBV5-1 and TRBJ2-7, with TRBD2 matching 8 bases. This CDR3 region has 13 residues. Germline V lookup: CDR1 SGHRS, CDR2 YFSETQ. Trimming cost V 4 bases and J 7 bases; bases outside gene matches: 7. CDR3 region: CASSPREGREQYF. The CDR3 region has the DNA TGCGCCAGCAGCCCACGGGAGGGGCGGGAGCAGTACTTC. The full variable domain, rest sourced from reference TRBV5-1 and TRBJ2-7, is KAGVTQTPRYLIKTRGQQVTLSCSPISGHRSVSWYQQTPGQGLQFLFEYFSETQRNKGNFPGRFSGRQFSNSRSEMNVSTLELGDSALYLCASSPREGREQYFGPGTRLTVT.

The J gene is TRBJ2-1, the V gene TRBV28, with D perhaps matching TRBD2 (7 bases). This CDR3 contains 15 residues. Germline CDR1 MDHEN, CDR2 SYDVKM. The ends were cut back, 5 bases at V and 7 bases at J, with 18 bases in the middle. CDR3 coding DNA: TGTGCCAGCAGTCCGGGGGGCGGGGGCAGGAATGAGCAGTTCTTC. This sequence encodes CASSPGGGGRNEQFF.

This clonotype came up many times. The V call is TRBV5-1, the J call TRBJ1-1, with D possibly being TRBD1 (6 bases). Per germline, CDR1 SGHRS and CDR2 YFSETQ. The CDR3 runs 13 residues. V lost 5 bases and J 10 bases, leaving 18 bases between the germline ends. Written as DNA, the CDR3 is TGCGCCAGCAGTACGCCGCAAGACAGGACAGCTTTCTTT. Residues: CASSTPQDRTAFF.

V is TRBV7-2 and J is TRBJ2-7; 9 bases agree with TRBD2. Per the germline V gene, CDR1 is SGHTA and CDR2 is FQGNSA. CDR3 size: 15 residues. With V trimmed by 2 bases and J by 6 bases, 8 bases remained unmatched. The chain's CDR3 is CASSLRREGRSEQYF. The DNA for the CDR3 is TGTGCCAGCAGCTTACGGCGGGAGGGCCGGAGCGAGCAGTACTTC. Full variable domain (rest looked up from reference TRBV7-2 and TRBJ2-7): GAGVSQSPSNKVTEKGKDVELRCDPISGHTALYWYRQSLGQGLEFLIYFQGNSAPDKSGLPSDRFSAERTGGSVSTLTIQRTQQEDSAVYLCASSLRREGRSEQYFGPGTRLTVT.

V and J are TRBV20-1 and TRBJ2-1, with TRBD2 matching 11 bases. Germline V gene sequence: CDR1 DFQATT, CDR2 SNEGSKA (reference sequence). The ends lost 1 base at V and 4 bases at J; junction bases unmatched: 9. The CDR3 consists of 17 residues. The CDR3, as DNA: TGCAGTGCTAGAGCTAGCGGGGGGATCGTACCGTACAATGAGCAGTTCTTC. It encodes CSARASGGIVPYNEQFF.

This clonotype appeared a few times. V usage is TRBV7-9 and J usage is TRBJ2-3; D gene ambiguous. Germline CDR1 is SEHNR and CDR2 is FQNEAQ (reference sequence). V lost 3 bases to trimming and J lost 5 bases, with 9 bases between them. This CDR3 has 13 residues. The DNA of the CDR3 is TGTGCCAGCAGCTTTAGGAGTGAAGATACGCAGTATTTT. Protein: CASSFRSEDTQYF.

This clonotype has more than one count but fewer than ten. V and J are TRBV7-2 and TRBJ2-7, with D unclear. Trimming took 5 bases from V and 5 from J, leaving 13 bases between them. There are 13 residues in the CDR3. The germline V gene has CDR1 SGHTA and CDR2 FQGNSA. The CDR3 coding sequence is TGTGCCAGCAGCCTATTTACACCGCACGAGCAGTACTTC. It encodes CASSLFTPHEQYF.

This sequence joins TRBV12-5 and TRBJ2-7; 8 bases match TRBD1. Germline V CDR1 and CDR2: LGHNT, FRNRAP. V trimming: 6 bases; J trimming: 2 bases; junction bases outside the gene matches: 6. CDR3 length: 14 residues. The CDR3 sequence: CASGNRDRTYEQYF. The DNA of the CDR3 is TGTGCTAGTGGCAACCGGGACAGGACCTACGAGCAGTACTTC.

This rearrangement joins TRBV6-2 or TRBV6-3 to TRBJ2-7, with D maybe TRBD2 (6 bases). The germline V gene encodes CDR1 MNHEY and CDR2 SVGEGT. Trimming removed 2 bases from V and 0 bases from J, with 14 bases in between. The CDR3 extends over 16 amino acids. The CDR3 is CASSYNPRGTSYEQYF. DNA of the CDR3: TGTGCCAGCAGTTACAATCCCCGCGGGACCTCCTACGAGCAGTACTTC.

This clonotype was counted between two and nine times. V usage is TRBV28 and J usage is TRBJ2-1; D gene unclear. The germline gives CDR1 MDHEN, CDR2 SYDVKM. Trimming left V 8 bases short and J 3 bases short, with 11 bases between. The CDR3 length is 13 residues. The CDR3, as DNA: TGTGCCAGCCTCAAGCGAAGCTACAATGAGCAGTTCTTC. Amino acids: CASLKRSYNEQFF.

The chain combines TRBV5-8 with TRBJ2-7; TRBD1 agrees at 7 bases. V lost 7 bases and J lost 1; bases outside the gene matches: 8. The CDR3 loop spans 14 amino acids. Germline CDR1 SGHTS, CDR2 YDEGEE. The CDR3 region has the DNA TGTGCCAGCGTCCGGGGACAGCTATCCTACGAGCAGTACTTC. Translating gives CASVRGQLSYEQYF. The full variable domain, in which reference TRBV5-8 and TRBJ2-7 provide the parts outside the CDR3, is EAGVTQSPTHLIKTRGQQATLRCSPISGHTSVYWYQQALGLGLQFLLWYDEGEERNRGNFPPRFSGRQFPNYSSELNVNALELEDSALYLCASVRGQLSYEQYFGPGTRLTVT.

The J gene is TRBJ2-3, the V gene TRBV10-3; D is ambiguous. The V end lost 2 bases, the J end lost 4 bases, and 4 bases lay between the germline ends. CDR1 ENHRY and CDR2 SYGVKD come from the germline V gene. The CDR3 consists of 12 residues. This CDR3 reads CAISEKSDTQYF. The CDR3 DNA is TGTGCCATCAGTGAGAAATCAGATACGCAGTATTTT.

V gene TRBV6-2 or TRBV6-3 combines with J gene TRBJ2-3, with D tentatively TRBD2 (6 bases). Trimming took 6 bases from V and 1 from J, leaving 17 bases between them. The CDR3 spans 16 residues. CDR1 is MNHEY, CDR2 SVGEGT, per germline. In DNA, the CDR3 is TGTGCCAGCAGCCCATCCGCCCAGCGGGGCACAGATACGCAGTATTTT. This gives the protein CASSPSAQRGTDTQYF.

The chain is built from TRBV12-3 or TRBV12-4 and TRBJ1-1; D call uncertain. The V end was cut by 3 bases, the J end by 8 bases, with 7 bases between. The CDR3 extends over 11 amino acids. The CDR3 here is CASSFPSEAFF. Written as DNA, the CDR3 is TGTGCCAGCAGTTTTCCCTCCGAAGCTTTCTTT.

This chain links TRBV27 with TRBJ2-7; 7 nucleotides line up with TRBD1. The germline V gene encodes CDR1 MNHEY and CDR2 SMNVEV (reference sequence). J gave up 2 bases and V 4 bases, and 8 bases lay outside the gene matches. The CDR3 spans 15 residues. The chain's CDR3 is CASSSRTGDTYEQYF. The CDR3, as DNA: TGTGCCAGCAGTTCAAGGACAGGAGATACCTACGAGCAGTACTTC.

The chain has TRBV12-3 or TRBV12-4 and TRBJ1-5; tentative D call: TRBD1 (5 bases). The germline V and J ends were trimmed by 3 bases and 6 bases, with 15 bases remaining between them. The CDR3 spans 15 residues. The CDR3, as DNA: TGTGCCAGCAGTTTCTCTGGGAGGGGCTTTCAGCCCCAGCATTTT. Translating gives CASSFSGRGFQPQHF.

This clonotype showed up just a few times. The chain links TRBV4-3 to TRBJ1-6; D perhaps matches TRBD1 (5 bases). Germline V gene lookup returns CDR1 LGHNA and CDR2 YSLEER. The CDR3 is 15 amino acids. With 0 bases removed from V and 10 bases from J, the gap between germline ends came to 13 bases. CDR3 nucleotides: TGCGCCAGCAGCCAAGATTGGGGGGTTGGGTCACCCCTCCACTTT. Its protein product is CASSQDWGVGSPLHF.

The rearrangement links TRBV15 to TRBJ1-6; 7 bases are a match to TRBD1. The CDR3 sequence is 14 residues long. CDR1 is LNHNV, CDR2 YYDKDF, per germline (reference sequence). V trimming: 3 bases; J trimming: 5 bases; junction bases outside the gene matches: 1. CDR3 nucleotides: TGTGCCACCAGCAGGGGACAGAATAATTCACCCCTCCACTTT. This gives the protein CATSRGQNNSPLHF.

The rearrangement joins TRBV5-1 to TRBJ2-7; 8 nucleotides match TRBD1. Trimming at V came to 1 base and at J to 6 bases, leaving 9 bases not matched to a gene. Germline CDR1 reads SGHRS; CDR2 reads YFSETQ. The CDR3 length is 15 residues. CDR3 loop: CASSLRGQGFSEQYF. Written as DNA, the CDR3 is TGCGCCAGCAGCTTGAGAGGACAGGGTTTTTCCGAGCAGTACTTC.

This clonotype was counted once. This chain joins TRBV23-1 and TRBJ2-3; 7 bases are a match to TRBD1. TRBV23-1 is identified as an open reading frame with a role that is uncertain. Trimming at V came to 5 bases and at J to 3 bases, leaving 14 bases not matched to a gene. This CDR3 is built from 17 residues. CDR3: CASSRGLWGAQTDTQYF. As DNA, the CDR3 is TGCGCCAGCAGTAGGGGGCTTTGGGGCGCCCAGACAGATACGCAGTATTTT.

The chain employs TRBV7-2 and TRBJ1-4; possibly TRBD1 for D (5 bases). Trimming removed 3 bases at V and 5 bases at J, with 10 bases between. The CDR3 consists of 14 residues. Germline CDR1 is SGHTA and CDR2 is FQGNSA. CDR3: CASSLMGLNEKLFF. CDR3 DNA: TGTGCCAGCAGCTTGATGGGGCTCAATGAAAAACTGTTTTTT.